This TCR beta chain was obtained from a study of shared T cell receptors in the human thymus. Method: immunoSEQ multiplex PCR; TCRdb's copy keeps in-frame clones and lacks some. The sample records 550,000 to 800,000 clones, 70% to 90% being singletons. This CDR3 region has 12 residues. Germline V gives CDR1 SNHLY, CDR2 FYNNEI. V lost 10 bases, J lost 4 bases, and 13 bases lay in between. The sample was also linked to a second study, of human thymus T cells. As that study records: Among the donors, all were healthy Finnish infants having corrective surgery for congenital heart defects. Thymus specimens were resections from corrective heart surgery. Related research described thymic repertoires that were highly overlapping among unrelated individuals.

The chain combines TRBV2 with TRBJ1-2, with D unresolved. The material sequenced was thymocytes. The sequence was obtained from a girl less than two years old with a congenital heart defect. The CDR3 nucleotides read TGTGCCAACTGTCTATTTGGCTATGGCTACACCTTC. This encodes CANCLFGYGYTF.